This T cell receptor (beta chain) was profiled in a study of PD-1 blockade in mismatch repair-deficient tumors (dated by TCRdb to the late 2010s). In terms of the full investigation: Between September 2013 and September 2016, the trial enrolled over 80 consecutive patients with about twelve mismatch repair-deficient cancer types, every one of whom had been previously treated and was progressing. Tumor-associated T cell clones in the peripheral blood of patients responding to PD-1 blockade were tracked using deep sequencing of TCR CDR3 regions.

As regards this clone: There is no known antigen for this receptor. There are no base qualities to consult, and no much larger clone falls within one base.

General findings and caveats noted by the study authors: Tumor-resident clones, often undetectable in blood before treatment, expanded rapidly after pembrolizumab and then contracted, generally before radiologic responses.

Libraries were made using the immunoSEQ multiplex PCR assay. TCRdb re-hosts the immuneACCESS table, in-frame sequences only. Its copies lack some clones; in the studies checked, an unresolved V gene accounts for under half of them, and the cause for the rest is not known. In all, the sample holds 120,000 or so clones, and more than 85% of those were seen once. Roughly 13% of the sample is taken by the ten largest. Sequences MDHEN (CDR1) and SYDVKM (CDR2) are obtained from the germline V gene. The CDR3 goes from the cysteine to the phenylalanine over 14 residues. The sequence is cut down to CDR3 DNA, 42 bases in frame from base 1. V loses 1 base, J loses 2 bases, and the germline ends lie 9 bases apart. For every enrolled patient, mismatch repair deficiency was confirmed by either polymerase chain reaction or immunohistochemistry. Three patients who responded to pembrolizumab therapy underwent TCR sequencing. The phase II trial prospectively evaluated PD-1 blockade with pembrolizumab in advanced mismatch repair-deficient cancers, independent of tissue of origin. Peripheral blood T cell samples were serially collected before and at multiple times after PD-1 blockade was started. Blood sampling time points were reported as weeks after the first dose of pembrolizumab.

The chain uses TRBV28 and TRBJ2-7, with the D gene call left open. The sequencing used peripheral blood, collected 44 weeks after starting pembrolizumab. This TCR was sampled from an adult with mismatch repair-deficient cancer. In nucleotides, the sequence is TGTGCCAGCAGTTTATCACAGCCGACCTACGAGCAGTACTTC. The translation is CASSLSQPTYEQYF. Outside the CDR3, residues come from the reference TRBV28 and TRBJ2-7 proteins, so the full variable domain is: DVKVTQSSRYLVKRTGEKVFLECVQDMDHENMFWYRQDPGLGLRLIYFSYDVKMKEKGDIPEGYSVSREKKERFSLILESASTNQTSMYLCASSLSQPTYEQYFGPGTRLTVT.